This T cell receptor (beta chain) stems from a study of blood T cell repertoires in COVID-19. The germline V and J ends were trimmed by 6 bases and 13 bases, with 17 bases remaining between them. Per the germline V gene, CDR1 is GTSNPN and CDR2 is SVGIG (reference sequence). The CDR3 has 11 residues. Here immunoSEQ multiplex PCR was the method, and the copy in TCRdb shows in-frame clones only, minus some. The sample lists fewer than 400,000 clones, approximately 90% occurring once. V is TRBV30 and J is TRBJ2-3, with TRBD2 as a possible D gene (5 bases). The sequencing sample was made of PBMCs or T cells enriched from blood (not recorded which). The sequence came from a woman between 50 and 59 years old who had recovered from COVID-19. The CDR3 reads CACHVSRVEYF. CDR3 nucleotide sequence: TGTGCCTGCCACGTTTCGAGGGTGGAGTATTTT.